Listed below are T cell receptor beta chains from one sample, sequenced in a study of T cell repertoires in cytomegalovirus infection. TCRdb fed the reads into MiXCR, producing one record per CDR3 protein. The sample has roughly 230,000 distinct CDR3 sequences; approximately 15% are singletons. The sample was CD8+ T cells from PBMCs. Every receptor here comes from a human donor in good health (CMV status not recorded). Some clones in this sample may be carry-over from other donors' samples. CDR3s include the opening cysteine and the closing phenylalanine or tryptophan. D genes are given only for firm matches. Expanded clones get a size class; other rows say once, few or many, or leave the size out.

abundance,j_gene,v_gene,d_gene,CDR3aa,CDR3nt
-,TRBJ1-5,TRBV28,-,CASRTYRDSQPQHF,TGTGCCAGCAGGACCTACAGGGACTCTCAGCCCCAGCATTTT
few,TRBJ2-3,TRBV7-9,TRBD1,CASSALQGADTQYF,TGTGCCAGCAGCGCACTACAGGGGGCAGATACGCAGTATTTT
few,TRBJ1-2,TRBV28,-,CASSPQTDTNYGYTF,TGTGCCAGCAGTCCCCAGACAGACACAAACTATGGCTACACCTTC
many,TRBJ2-6,TRBV6-6,-,CASIPTGLSGANVLTF,TGTGCCAGCATCCCGACAGGCCTTTCTGGGGCCAACGTCCTGACTTTC
few,TRBJ1-4,TRBV28,-,CASSFSVQPTTTNEKLFF,TGTGCCAGCAGTTTTTCTGTACAACCCACCACAACTAATGAAAAACTGTTTTTT
many,TRBJ2-3,TRBV7-6,TRBD2,CASSQGVGGGNFKDTQYF,TGTGCCAGCAGCCAAGGGGTGGGCGGGGGGAACTTCAAAGATACGCAGTATTTT
-,TRBJ2-3,TRBV6-2/TRBV6-3,-,CASSLGPRGSDTQYF,TGTGCCAGCAGTTTGGGACCGCGGGGCTCAGATACGCAGTATTTT
-,TRBJ2-1,TRBV19,TRBD2,CASSIYNSGGLGHEQFF,TGTGCCAGTAGTATTTATAATAGCGGGGGTTTGGGGCATGAGCAGTTCTTC
-,TRBJ2-5,TRBV28,TRBD2,CASSTGLAGGGQETQYF,TGTGCCAGCAGCACGGGACTAGCGGGGGGGGGACAAGAGACCCAGTACTTC
few,TRBJ2-1,TRBV20-1,-,CSARPNEQFF,TGCAGTGCTAGACCCAATGAGCAGTTCTTC
many,TRBJ1-1,TRBV7-8,-,CASSLRGGGFLTEAFF,TGTGCCAGCAGCTTAAGAGGTGGGGGCTTTCTCACTGAAGCTTTCTTT
-,TRBJ1-1,TRBV6-1,-,CASSEAFLEATEAFF,TGTGCCAGCAGTGAAGCGTTTCTCGAGGCCACTGAAGCTTTCTTT
few,TRBJ1-2,TRBV19,-,CASSIRLSYGYTF,TGTGCCAGTAGTATTCGACTGAGCTATGGCTACACCTTC
-,TRBJ2-1,TRBV9,-,CASSGRDGEYNEQFF,TGTGCCAGCAGCGGCCGGGACGGAGAATACAATGAGCAGTTCTTC
-,TRBJ2-7,TRBV4-3,-,CASSQGASSDEQYF,TGCGCCAGCAGCCAAGGGGCTAGCTCCGACGAGCAGTACTTC
-,TRBJ1-1,TRBV28,TRBD1,CASSYRGTAEAFF,TGTGCCAGCAGTTACAGGGGTACGGCTGAAGCTTTCTTT